The subject of this entry is one T cell receptor beta chain. Its antigen remains unknown. Generated by immunoSEQ multiplex PCR, the TCRdb table keeps only in-frame clones and is missing some. The data show about 30,000 clones, 80% to 90% seen once. The data belong to a study of lymphopenia after photon versus proton radiotherapy. Regarding the study as a whole: Larger post-nadir TCR diversity loss correlated inversely with survival in deceased patients.

The sequence was collected from a woman aged 60 to 75 with cholangiocarcinoma. Some clones in this sample may be carry-over from other donors' samples. Sequenced here: peripheral blood, sampled from a patient treated with proton-based radiotherapy.

The CDR3 loop reads CASTDLASTDTQYF. In DNA, the CDR3 is TGTGCCAGTACAGACCTAGCGTCCACAGATACGCAGTATTTT. This chain links TRBV13 with TRBJ2-3; possible D gene TRBD2, 6 bases. V was pared by 9 bases and J by 2 bases, with 15 bases between. CDR3 length: 14 residues. Germline V gene data show CDR1 as PRHDT and CDR2 as FYEKMQ (reference sequence).